The rows below give T cell receptor beta chains drawn from one sample of a study of CD8+CD57+ T cells in acquired aplastic anemia. TCRdb fed the reads into MiXCR, producing one record per CDR3 protein. The sample shows under 150,000 distinct CDR3 sequences, about 43% of them seen only once. Sequencing was carried out using sorted CD4+, CD8+, or CD8+CD57+ T cells (not recorded which) from PBMCs. The receptor source for this set is a human donor with aplastic anemia. Both conserved end residues are part of each CDR3. Fields, in order: J gene, V gene, CDR3 protein.

J gene: TRBJ2-3; V gene: TRBV7-2; CDR3 protein: CASSLASGQGNFGTQYF
J gene: TRBJ1-6; V gene: TRBV2; CDR3 protein: CASGSWSYNSPLHF
J gene: TRBJ1-2; V gene: TRBV5-8; CDR3 protein: CASSFRQGYLRYTF
J gene: TRBJ2-1; V gene: TRBV20-1; CDR3 protein: CSVKRRQGNEQFF
J gene: TRBJ1-6; V gene: TRBV9; CDR3 protein: CASSARGAGYNSPLHF
J gene: TRBJ2-7; V gene: TRBV7-2; CDR3 protein: CASSATGGSYEQYF
J gene: TRBJ2-1; V gene: TRBV9; CDR3 protein: CASSDRVDNEQFF
J gene: TRBJ2-3; V gene: TRBV18; CDR3 protein: CASSPYQGGDNTQYF
J gene: TRBJ1-5; V gene: TRBV20-1; CDR3 protein: CSARDEGQGGQPQHF
J gene: TRBJ1-2; V gene: TRBV6-5; CDR3 protein: CASSSSKGAGGYTF
J gene: TRBJ2-1; V gene: TRBV24-1; CDR3 protein: CATSDFSGGYNEQFF
J gene: TRBJ1-2; V gene: TRBV7-8; CDR3 protein: CASSHEAGYGYTF
J gene: TRBJ1-2; V gene: TRBV2; CDR3 protein: CASTPRGQNYGYTF
J gene: TRBJ1-2; V gene: TRBV20-1; CDR3 protein: CSGRGGGQDYGYTF
J gene: TRBJ1-4; V gene: TRBV29-1; CDR3 protein: CSARQGAGEKLFF
J gene: TRBJ1-4; V gene: TRBV25-1; CDR3 protein: CASSLAWVVGAANEKLFF
J gene: TRBJ2-3; V gene: TRBV15; CDR3 protein: CATSRGNSGPDTQYF
J gene: TRBJ1-5; V gene: TRBV6-1; CDR3 protein: CATGRRPNQPQHF
J gene: TRBJ2-5; V gene: TRBV29-1; CDR3 protein: CSFGETQYF
J gene: TRBJ1-2; V gene: TRBV10-3; CDR3 protein: CASSLIGIGFSYGYTF
J gene: TRBJ2-5; V gene: TRBV10-3; CDR3 protein: CAIGASGSAETQYF
J gene: TRBJ2-4; V gene: TRBV2; CDR3 protein: CASSEIPQSIQYF
J gene: TRBJ1-4; V gene: TRBV19; CDR3 protein: CASSLGTGNEKLFF
J gene: TRBJ1-6; V gene: TRBV6-1; CDR3 protein: CASSLTPGFGSPLHF
J gene: TRBJ1-4; V gene: TRBV19; CDR3 protein: CASSIREDLGKLFF
J gene: TRBJ2-1; V gene: TRBV7-3; CDR3 protein: CASSPRREGEQFF
J gene: TRBJ1-1; V gene: TRBV24-1; CDR3 protein: CATSATTGDEAFF